This record covers a single TCR beta chain. These data are taken from a study of blood T cell repertoires in COVID-19. In the study's own analysis: Scientists estimated how many nucleated cells there were by amplifying reference gene primers. Repertoires were generated with immunoSEQ multiplex PCR, while TCRdb's copy carries only in-frame clones and drops some. That table supplies the V and J calls and clone size; D and trimming were determined from the DNA. The sample contains a few hundred thousand clones, roughly nine tenths of which appear only once. CDR3 length: 15 amino acids. CDR1 and CDR2 from the germline V gene are MNHEY and SVGEGT. V gave up 5 bases and J gave up 4 bases, with 15 bases separating them. Assignments of participants to cohorts depended upon their own reported clinical history. What the recovered Cohort 3 donors had was two negative PCRs, clearance, or symptom resolution.

This sequence was found in a woman aged 25 to 45 who had recovered from COVID-19. Sample: PBMCs or T cells enriched from blood (not recorded which). The genes are TRBV6-2 or TRBV6-3 and TRBJ1-5; D unclear. The DNA of the CDR3 is TGTGCCAGCAGTACCGAGGGTAGACGGAATCAGCCCCAGCATTTT. Translation: CASSTEGRRNQPQHF.